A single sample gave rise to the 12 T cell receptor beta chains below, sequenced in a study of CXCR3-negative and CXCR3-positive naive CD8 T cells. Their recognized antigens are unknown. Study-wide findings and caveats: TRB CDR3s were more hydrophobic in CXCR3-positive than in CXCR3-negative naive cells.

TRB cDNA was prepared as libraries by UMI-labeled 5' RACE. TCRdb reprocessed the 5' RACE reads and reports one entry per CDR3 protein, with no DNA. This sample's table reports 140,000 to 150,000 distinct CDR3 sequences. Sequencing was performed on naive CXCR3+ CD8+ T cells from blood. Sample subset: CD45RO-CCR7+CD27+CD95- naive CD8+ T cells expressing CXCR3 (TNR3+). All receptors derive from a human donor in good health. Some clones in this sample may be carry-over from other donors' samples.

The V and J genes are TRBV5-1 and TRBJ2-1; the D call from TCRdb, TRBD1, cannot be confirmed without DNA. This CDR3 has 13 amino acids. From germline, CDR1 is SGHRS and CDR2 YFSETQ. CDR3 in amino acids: CASSPGSFNEQFF. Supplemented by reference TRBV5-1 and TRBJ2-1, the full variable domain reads KAGVTQTPRYLIKTRGQQVTLSCSPISGHRSVSWYQQTPGQGLQFLFEYFSETQRNKGNFPGRFSGRQFSNSRSEMNVSTLELGDSALYLCASSPGSFNEQFFGPGTRLTVL.

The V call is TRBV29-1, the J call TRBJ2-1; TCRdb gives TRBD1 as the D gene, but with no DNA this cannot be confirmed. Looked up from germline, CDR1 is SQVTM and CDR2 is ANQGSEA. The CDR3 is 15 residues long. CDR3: CSVEGGGSSYNEQFF.

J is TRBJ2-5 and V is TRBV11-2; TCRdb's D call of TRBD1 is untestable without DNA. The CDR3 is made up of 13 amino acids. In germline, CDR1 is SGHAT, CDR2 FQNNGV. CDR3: CASGSSPGETQYF.

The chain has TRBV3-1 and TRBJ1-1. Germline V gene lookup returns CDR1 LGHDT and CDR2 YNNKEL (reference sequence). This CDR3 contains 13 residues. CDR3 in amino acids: CASSPRSDSEAFF.

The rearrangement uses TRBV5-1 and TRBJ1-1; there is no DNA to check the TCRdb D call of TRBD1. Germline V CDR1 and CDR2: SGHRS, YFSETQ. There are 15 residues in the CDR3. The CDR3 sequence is CASSIGTGGYTEAFF.

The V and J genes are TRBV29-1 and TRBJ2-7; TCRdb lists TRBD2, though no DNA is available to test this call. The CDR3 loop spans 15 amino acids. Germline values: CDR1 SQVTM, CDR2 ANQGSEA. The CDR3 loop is CSVELAGQSSYEQYF.

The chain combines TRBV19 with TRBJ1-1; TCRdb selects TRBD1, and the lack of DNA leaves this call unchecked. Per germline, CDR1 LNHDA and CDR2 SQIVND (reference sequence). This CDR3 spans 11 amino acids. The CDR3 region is CASSRGSEAFF.

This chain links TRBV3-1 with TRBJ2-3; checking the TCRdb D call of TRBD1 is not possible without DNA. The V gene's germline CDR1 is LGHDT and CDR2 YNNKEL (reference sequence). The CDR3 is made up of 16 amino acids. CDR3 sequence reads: CASSRPGHQATDTQYF.

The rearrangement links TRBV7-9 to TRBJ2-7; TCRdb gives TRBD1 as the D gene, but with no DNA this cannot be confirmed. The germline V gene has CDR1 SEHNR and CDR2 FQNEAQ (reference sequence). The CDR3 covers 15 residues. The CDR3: CASSPPDRKKYGQYF.

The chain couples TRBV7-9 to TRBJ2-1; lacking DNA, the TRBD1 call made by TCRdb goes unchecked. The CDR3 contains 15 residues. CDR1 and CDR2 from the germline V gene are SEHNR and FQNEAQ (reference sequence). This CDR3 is CASSARQGVNNEQFF.

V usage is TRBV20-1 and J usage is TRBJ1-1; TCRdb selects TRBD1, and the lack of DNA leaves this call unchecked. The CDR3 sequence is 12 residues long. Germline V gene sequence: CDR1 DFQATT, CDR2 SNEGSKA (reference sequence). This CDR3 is CSARGQGLEAFF.

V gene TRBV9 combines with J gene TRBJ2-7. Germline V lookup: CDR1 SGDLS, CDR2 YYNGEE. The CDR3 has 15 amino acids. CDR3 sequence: CASSVGVGINYEQYF. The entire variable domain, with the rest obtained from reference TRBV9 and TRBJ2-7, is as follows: DSGVTQTPKHLITATGQRVTLRCSPRSGDLSVYWYQQSLDQGLQFLIQYYNGEERAKGNILERFSAQQFPDLHSELNLSSLELGDSALYFCASSVGVGINYEQYFGPGTRLTVT.